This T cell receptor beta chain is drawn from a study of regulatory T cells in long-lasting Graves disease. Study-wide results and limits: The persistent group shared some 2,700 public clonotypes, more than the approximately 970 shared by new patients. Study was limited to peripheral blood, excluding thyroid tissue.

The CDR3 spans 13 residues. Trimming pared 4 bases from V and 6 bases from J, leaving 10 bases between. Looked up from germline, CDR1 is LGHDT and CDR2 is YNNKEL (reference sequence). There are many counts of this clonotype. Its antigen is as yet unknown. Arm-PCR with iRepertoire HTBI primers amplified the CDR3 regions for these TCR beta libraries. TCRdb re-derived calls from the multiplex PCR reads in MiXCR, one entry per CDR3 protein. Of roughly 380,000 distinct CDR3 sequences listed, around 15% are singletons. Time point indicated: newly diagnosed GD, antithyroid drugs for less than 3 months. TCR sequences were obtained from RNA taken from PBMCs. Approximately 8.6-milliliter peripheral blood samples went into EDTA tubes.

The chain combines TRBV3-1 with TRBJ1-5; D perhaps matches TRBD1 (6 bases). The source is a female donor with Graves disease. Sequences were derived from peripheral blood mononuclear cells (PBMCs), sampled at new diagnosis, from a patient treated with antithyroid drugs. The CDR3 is CASSPPRGQPQHF. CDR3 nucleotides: TGTGCCAGCAGCCCCCCCAGGGGTCAGCCCCAGCATTTT.